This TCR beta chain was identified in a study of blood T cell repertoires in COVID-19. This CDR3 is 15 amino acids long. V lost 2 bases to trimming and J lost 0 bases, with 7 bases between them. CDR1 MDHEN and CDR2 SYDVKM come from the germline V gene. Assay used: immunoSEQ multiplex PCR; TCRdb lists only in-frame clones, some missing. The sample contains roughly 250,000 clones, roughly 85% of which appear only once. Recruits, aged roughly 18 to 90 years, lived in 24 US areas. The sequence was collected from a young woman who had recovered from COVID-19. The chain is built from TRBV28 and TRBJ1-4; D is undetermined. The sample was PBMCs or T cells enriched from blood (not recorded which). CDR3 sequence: CASSLDISTNEKLFF. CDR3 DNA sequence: TGTGCCAGCAGTTTAGACATCTCAACTAATGAAAAACTGTTTTTT.